This TCR beta chain was identified in a study of shared clonotypes between healthy human individuals. Assay: immunoSEQ multiplex PCR; the TCRdb copy retains only in-frame clones and omits some. The data show over 1.4 million clones, 95% to 97% seen once. The receptor was derived from a man under 40 in good health. Source material: naive CD4+ T cells sorted from blood. Stated subset: CD45RA+ positively selected.

Here the CDR3 reads CAIRGNEKLFF. The CDR3 region has the DNA TGTGCCATAAGGGGTAATGAAAAACTGTTTTTT. This chain links TRBV6-6 with TRBJ1-4, with a possible D match to TRBD1 (5 bases). V dropped 10 bases and J dropped 4 bases, with 7 bases sitting between them. The CDR3 has 11 amino acids. CDR1 is MNHNY, CDR2 SVGAGI, per germline (reference sequence).